The rows below give T cell receptor beta chains drawn from one sample of a study of blood T cell repertoires in COVID-19. Measured with immunoSEQ multiplex PCR; TCRdb has only the in-frame clones, and not every one. The sample yields 9,500 to 10,000 clones, roughly 81% seen once. Input material: peripheral blood. These receptors all come from a man aged 60 to 69 with active COVID-19. The CDR3 runs from the conserved cysteine through the conserved F or W. A D gene is named only where the DNA matches it firmly. Some rows mark clone size as missing; the rest say once, few, many or name a class of expanded clone.

TRBV9,TRBJ2-1,NA,21,TRBD1,TGTGCCAGCAGCGTAGGGACCGGGACAGGGGGTAGGAAGGGGTCTAGCAATGAGCAGTTCTTC,CASSVGTGTGGRKGSSNEQFF
TRBV29-1,TRBJ1-1,NA,13,NA,TGCAGCGAGACGGGGGAGATGAACACTGAAGCTTTCTTT,CSETGEMNTEAFF
TRBV5-6,TRBJ1-4,NA,13,NA,TGTGCCAGCAGCTTGGTAGGGGCTGAAAAACTGTTTTTT,CASSLVGAEKLFF
TRBV7-2,TRBJ1-3,NA,15,TRBD1,TGTGCCAGCAGCTCTCAAGGACAGGGTTGGGACACCATATATTTT,CASSSQGQGWDTIYF
TRBV29-1,TRBJ2-3,NA,18,TRBD2,TGCAGCGCCAGAGGGCAGCGGGAGTCCCCTTTACTCACAGATACGCAGTATTTT,CSARGQRESPLLTDTQYF
TRBV28,TRBJ1-4,NA,16,NA,TGTGCCAGCAGTTTCTCACAGGATGCAACTAATGAAAAACTGTTTTTT,CASSFSQDATNEKLFF
TRBV5-6,TRBJ1-1,once,14,NA,TGTGCCAGCAGCCCCACCCCAGGGAACACTGAAGCTTTCTTT,CASSPTPGNTEAFF
TRBV7-6,TRBJ2-1,NA,17,NA,TGTGCCAGCAGCTACGGGACTCTCAAGAGCTCCTACAATGAGCAGTTCTTC,CASSYGTLKSSYNEQFF
TRBV19,TRBJ2-3,NA,14,TRBD1,TGTGCCAGTAGCAACAGGGGGAACCCAGATACGCAGTATTTT,CASSNRGNPDTQYF
TRBV9,TRBJ2-2,medium-sized,17,TRBD2,TGTGCCAGCAGCGTAGTGGCGGGAGGGCCCGTCACCGGGGAGCTGTTTTTT,CASSVVAGGPVTGELFF
TRBV5-4,TRBJ1-1,NA,14,NA,TGTGCCAGCAGCTCCTGGACAGCGAACACTGAAGCTTTCTTT,CASSSWTANTEAFF
TRBV6-5,TRBJ2-7,NA,15,NA,TGTGCCAGCAGTTACGCGCGGGACAGTGCCTACGAGCAGTACTTC,CASSYARDSAYEQYF
TRBV30,TRBJ2-3,NA,15,TRBD2,TGTGCCTGGAGTCCGGGACTAGCGATGGGGGATACGCAGTATTTT,CAWSPGLAMGDTQYF
TRBV3-1/TRBV3-2,TRBJ1-4,once,16,NA,TGTGCCAGCAGCCAAATATTGAAGGGGACTAATGAAAAACTGTTTTTT,CASSQILKGTNEKLFF
TRBV7-9,TRBJ1-1,NA,12,TRBD1,TGTGCCGCATTGGGACAGGGGATGGGAGCTTTCTTT,CAALGQGMGAFF
TRBV9,TRBJ1-3,NA,13,NA,TGTGCCAGCAGCGTTGAGCCTGGAAACACCATATATTTT,CASSVEPGNTIYF
TRBV7-7,TRBJ1-4,NA,17,TRBD1,TGTGCCAGCAGCTTACGGACAGGGGGCCCAACTAATGAAAAACTGTTTTTT,CASSLRTGGPTNEKLFF
TRBV15,TRBJ2-1,few,14,NA,TGTGCCACCAGGGGGACAAACTCCTACAATGAGCAGTTCTTC,CATRGTNSYNEQFF
TRBV3-1/TRBV3-2,TRBJ1-2,NA,16,TRBD1,TGTGCCAGCAGGGGTAAACAGGGGGCTGAAGTCTATGGCTACACCTTC,CASRGKQGAEVYGYTF
TRBV7-9,TRBJ2-7,NA,15,TRBD1,TGTGCCAGCAGCTTAGGGCTGACAGGGGATGGCGAGCAGTACTTC,CASSLGLTGDGEQYF
TRBV7-9,TRBJ1-4,few,16,NA,TGTGCCAGCAGCGCTGCGGGACTTCCTGGAGGTGAAAAACTGTTTTTT,CASSAAGLPGGEKLFF
TRBV5-1,TRBJ2-2,few,13,NA,TGCGCCAGCAGCAGTACTCCCACCGGGGAGCTGTTTTTT,CASSSTPTGELFF
TRBV6-6,TRBJ1-5,NA,15,TRBD1,TGTGCCAGCATCATAGGACAGGGGCTCAATCAGCCCCAGCATTTT,CASIIGQGLNQPQHF
TRBV18,TRBJ2-7,NA,13,NA,TGTGCCAGCTCATTGGGGAGCTCCTACGAGCAGTACTTC,CASSLGSSYEQYF
TRBV7-9,TRBJ2-7,few,13,TRBD2,TGTGCCAGCAGCGTTGGCGGGGGGCAAGAGCAGTACTTC,CASSVGGGQEQYF
TRBV5-6,TRBJ2-3,NA,16,TRBD2,TGTGCCAGCAGCTGGCCGGGACTAGCGGGAACAGATACGCAGTATTTT,CASSWPGLAGTDTQYF
TRBV5-1,TRBJ2-7,medium-sized,14,TRBD1,TGCGCCAGCAGCTTGTTGACAGGGTATCAGGAGCAGTACTTC,CASSLLTGYQEQYF
TRBV7-9,TRBJ1-5,NA,19,TRBD1,TGTGCCAGCAGCTTAGACCCGGGCCAGGGGGCGCCGGGCAATCAGCCCCAGCATTTT,CASSLDPGQGAPGNQPQHF
TRBV15,TRBJ1-2,NA,15,NA,TGTGCCACCAGCAGAGATTCCCAGGGCAGCTATGGCTACACCTTC,CATSRDSQGSYGYTF
TRBV6-5,TRBJ1-3,NA,14,NA,TGTGCCAGCAGTCCCCCTGGGCGCGGAAACACCATATATTTT,CASSPPGRGNTIYF
TRBV6-5,TRBJ2-2,NA,15,TRBD1,TGTGCCAGCAGTCGAGGGGGCAAGAACACCGGGGAGCTGTTTTTT,CASSRGGKNTGELFF
TRBV5-8,TRBJ2-5,NA,16,NA,TGTGCCAGCAGCTTCGCGGGGTTCTTGACCGAAGAGACCCAGTACTTC,CASSFAGFLTEETQYF
TRBV13,TRBJ2-5,NA,13,NA,TGTGCCAGCACACGGGACACCCAAGAGACCCAGTACTTC,CASTRDTQETQYF
TRBV6-5,TRBJ2-7,NA,13,TRBD2,TGTGCCAGCACCACCGGGACTACGGCCGAGCAGTACTTC,CASTTGTTAEQYF
TRBV6-2/TRBV6-3,TRBJ2-6,NA,16,NA,TGTGCCAGCACCCCGGATGGGGCAGCCGGGGCCAACGTCCTGACTTTC,CASTPDGAAGANVLTF
TRBV28,TRBJ2-2,NA,17,TRBD2,TGTGCCAGCAGTTTATCCTCTCCCGGGACTAGTGCCGGGGAGCTGTTTTTT,CASSLSSPGTSAGELFF
TRBV14,TRBJ2-2,NA,17,TRBD2,TGTGCCAGCAGCCAGCCCGGACTAGCGGGGACCACCGGGGAGCTGTTTTTT,CASSQPGLAGTTGELFF
TRBV19,TRBJ2-3,NA,15,NA,TGTGCCAGTAGTAACGACAACTCCCGCACAGATACGCAGTATTTT,CASSNDNSRTDTQYF
TRBV5-8,TRBJ1-3,few,15,TRBD1,TGTGCCAGCAGCGACAGGGGGCCGTTCGGAAACACCATATATTTT,CASSDRGPFGNTIYF
TRBV6-5,TRBJ2-2,NA,14,TRBD1,TGTGCCAGCCCCAGCCCCACAGGGGCCGGGGAGCTGTTTTTT,CASPSPTGAGELFF
TRBV2,TRBJ1-1,NA,16,NA,TGTGCCAGCAGTGAAGCCCTTAACAGGGTCAACACTGAAGCTTTCTTT,CASSEALNRVNTEAFF
TRBV3-1/TRBV3-2,TRBJ2-5,once,13,NA,TGTGCCAGCGTGGGTGGGAGTGGAGAGACCCAGTACTTC,CASVGGSGETQYF
TRBV18,TRBJ2-3,NA,15,NA,TGTGCCAGCTCACTGGGATCGCTAGGGGCAGATACGCAGTATTTT,CASSLGSLGADTQYF
TRBV7-3,TRBJ1-6,NA,15,TRBD1,TGTGCCAGCAGCTTGGCAGGGGGCGAAGGTTCACCCCTCCACTTT,CASSLAGGEGSPLHF
TRBV5-5,TRBJ2-3,NA,15,TRBD1,TGTGCCAGCAGCACCCGGGACAGGGGCATCGGTACGCAGTATTTT,CASSTRDRGIGTQYF
TRBV6-4,TRBJ2-2,NA,14,NA,TGTGCCAGCAGTGCAAATCCAGGGACCGGGGAGCTGTTTTTT,CASSANPGTGELFF
TRBV19,TRBJ2-1,NA,15,NA,TGTGCCAGTAGTATAGAGGTCGGACAGTACAATGAGCAGTTCTTC,CASSIEVGQYNEQFF
TRBV30,TRBJ1-6,few,16,NA,TGTGCCTGGAGTGCTCGTGGGGGCGCGGGTAATTCACCCCTCCACTTT,CAWSARGGAGNSPLHF
TRBV3-1/TRBV3-2,TRBJ2-7,NA,18,TRBD1,TGTGCCAGCAGCTTCCGGGACAGGGGGATTCGGGGCTCCTACGAGCAGTACTTC,CASSFRDRGIRGSYEQYF
TRBV6-5,TRBJ2-5,NA,14,NA,TGTGCCAGCAGTTACACCGGGAGCCAAGAGACCCAGTACTTC,CASSYTGSQETQYF
TRBV2,TRBJ2-1,NA,14,NA,TGTGCCAGCACCGAAAACCTGGCAGGATCTGAGCAGTTCTTC,CASTENLAGSEQFF
TRBV5-6,TRBJ2-7,NA,14,TRBD1,TGTGCCAGCAGCCATAACAGGGGTGCCGGCGAGCAGTACTTC,CASSHNRGAGEQYF